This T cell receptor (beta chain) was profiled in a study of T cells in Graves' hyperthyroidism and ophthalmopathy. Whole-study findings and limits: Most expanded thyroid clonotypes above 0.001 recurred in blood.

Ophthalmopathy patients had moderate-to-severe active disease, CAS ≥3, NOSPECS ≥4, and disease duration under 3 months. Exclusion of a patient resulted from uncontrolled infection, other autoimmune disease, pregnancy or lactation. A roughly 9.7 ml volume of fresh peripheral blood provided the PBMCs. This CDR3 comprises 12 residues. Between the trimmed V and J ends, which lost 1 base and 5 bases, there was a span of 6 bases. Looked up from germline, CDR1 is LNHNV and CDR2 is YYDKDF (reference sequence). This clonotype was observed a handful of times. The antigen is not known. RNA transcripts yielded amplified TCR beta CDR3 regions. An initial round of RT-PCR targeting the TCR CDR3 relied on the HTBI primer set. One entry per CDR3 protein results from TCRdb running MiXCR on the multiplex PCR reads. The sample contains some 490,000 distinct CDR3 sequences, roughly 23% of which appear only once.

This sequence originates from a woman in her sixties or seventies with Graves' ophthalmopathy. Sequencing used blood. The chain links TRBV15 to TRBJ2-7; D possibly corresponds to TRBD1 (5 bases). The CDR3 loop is CATSRVRDEQYF. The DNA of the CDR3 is TGTGCCACCAGCAGAGTCAGGGACGAGCAGTACTTC.